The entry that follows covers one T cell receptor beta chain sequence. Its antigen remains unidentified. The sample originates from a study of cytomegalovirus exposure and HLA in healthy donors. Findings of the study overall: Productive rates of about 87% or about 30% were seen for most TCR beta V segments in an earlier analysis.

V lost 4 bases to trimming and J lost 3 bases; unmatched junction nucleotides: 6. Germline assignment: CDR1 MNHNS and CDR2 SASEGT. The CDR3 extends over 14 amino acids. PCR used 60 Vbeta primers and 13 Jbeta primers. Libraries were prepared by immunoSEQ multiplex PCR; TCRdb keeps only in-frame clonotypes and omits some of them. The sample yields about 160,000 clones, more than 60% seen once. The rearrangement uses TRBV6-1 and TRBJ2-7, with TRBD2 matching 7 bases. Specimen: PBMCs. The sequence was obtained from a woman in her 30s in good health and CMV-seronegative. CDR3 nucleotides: TGTGCCAGCAGTGTGGTGGGGGGGAGCTACGAGCAGTACTTC. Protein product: CASSVVGGSYEQYF.